This TCR beta chain was profiled in a study of cytomegalovirus exposure and HLA in healthy donors. Study results and limitations: High specificity and sensitivity for cytomegalovirus status were reported for the classifier. Cytomegalovirus association was assigned to 150 to 200 TCR beta chains. Within an earlier analysis, most TCR beta V segments proved productive either about 90% or about 30% of the time.

As for this clone: Its antigen is unidentified.

This CDR3 contains 15 residues. Between the trimmed V and J ends, which lost 2 bases and 1 base, there was a span of 11 bases. Looked up from germline, CDR1 is PRHDT and CDR2 is FYEKMQ (reference sequence). The primer mix had 60 Vbeta and 13 Jbeta primers. The data were produced by immunoSEQ multiplex PCR, yet TCRdb's version contains in-frame clones alone and is incomplete. The data contain 200,000 to 250,000 clones, about 89% of them singletons. The TCR originated in a woman in her late teens or twenties in good health and CMV-seronegative. The sample comprised PBMCs. V gene TRBV13 combines with J gene TRBJ1-1; D is undetermined. The DNA of the CDR3 is TGTGCCAGCAGCTTAATACGGGTATGGAACACTGAAGCTTTCTTT. Translation: CASSLIRVWNTEAFF.